Each of the 21 T cell receptor beta chains below was sequenced from the same sample in a study of cytomegalovirus exposure and HLA in healthy donors (dated by TCRdb to 2016 to 2017). To prepare the library, the immunoSEQ multiplex PCR assay was applied. For the multiplex PCR, a mixture combining 60 forward primers for TCR Vbeta segments and 13 reverse primers for TCR Jbeta segments was used. TCRdb mirrors the immuneACCESS table, restricted to in-frame sequences. Some clones are absent from its copies; in checked studies, under half trace to an unresolved V gene, and the reason for the others is unknown. The sample has hundreds of thousands of clones on record, just under 70% of them singletons. The top ten clonotypes cover 2.6% of the sample. Material: PBMCs. These receptors came from a man between 35 and 55 years old in good health and CMV-seropositive.

This chain uses TRBV13 with TRBJ1-3; no clear D gene. Germline values: CDR1 PRHDT, CDR2 FYEKMQ (reference sequence). This CDR3 comprises 16 residues. V was trimmed by 0 bases and J by 3 bases, leaving 12 bases between them. CDR3 nucleotide sequence: TGTGCCAGCAGCTTAGGACGGGGATTCGTTGGAAACACCATATATTTT. Residues: CASSLGRGFVGNTIYF. Supplemented by reference TRBV13 and TRBJ1-3, the full variable domain reads AAGVIQSPRHLIKEKRETATLKCYPIPRHDTVYWYQQGPGQDPQFLISFYEKMQSDKGSIPDRFSAQQFSDYHSELNMSSLELGDSALYFCASSLGRGFVGNTIYFGEGSWLTVV.

CDR3 sequence: CASSEQRYGGLQETQYF. CDR3 coding DNA: TGTGCCAGCAGTGAACAGCGTTACGGTGGCTTACAAGAGACCCAGTACTTC. The chain carries TRBV6-1 and TRBJ2-5, with D unresolved. This CDR3 has 17 residues. V dropped 2 bases and J dropped 2 bases, with 18 bases sitting between them. Per germline, CDR1 MNHNS and CDR2 SASEGT.

The rearrangement uses TRBV6-5 and TRBJ2-7, with TRBD1 identical over 7 bases. V lost 6 bases to trimming and J lost 1 base; unmatched junction nucleotides: 0. Germline V gives CDR1 MNHEY, CDR2 SVGAGI. The CDR3 consists of 12 residues. The CDR3 DNA reads as TGTGCCAGCAGGGGACAGTCCTACGAGCAGTACTTC. As protein: CASRGQSYEQYF.

The chain joins TRBV14 to TRBJ1-2, with 8 bases identical to TRBD1. The CDR3 runs 13 residues. CDR1 is SGHDN, CDR2 FVKESK, per germline. J lost 4 bases, V lost 4 bases, and 2 bases had no gene match. CDR3 sequence (DNA): TGTGCCAGCAGCCGACAGGGGCCCTATGGCTACACCTTC. This sequence encodes CASSRQGPYGYTF.

This chain uses TRBV27 with TRBJ2-1; possible D gene TRBD1, 6 bases. CDR3 length equals 16 residues. Germline V gene lookup returns CDR1 MNHEY and CDR2 SMNVEV (reference sequence). V lost 5 bases and J 12 bases, leaving 26 bases between the germline ends. The CDR3 DNA sequence: TGTGCCAGCAGTGTGTTCCCCTATGCAGGGGCCGATGCGCAGTTCTTC. This gives the protein CASSVFPYAGADAQFF.

Turning to this clone: Distinct nucleotide sequences in the sample also encode this CDR3. V and J are TRBV28 and TRBJ2-2; TRBD1 aligns across 12 bases. Germline V gives CDR1 MDHEN, CDR2 SYDVKM. The junction had 12 bases not matched to a gene; V was cut back by 6 bases and J by 4 bases. The CDR3 totals 18 residues. This chain's CDR3 is CASSFEGQGAVVTGELFF. The CDR3 region has the DNA TGTGCCAGCAGCTTCGAGGGACAGGGGGCCGTCGTCACCGGGGAGCTGTTTTTT.

The genes are TRBV7-6 and TRBJ1-2; 9 bases fit TRBD1. The CDR3 has 14 residues. CDR1 SGHVS and CDR2 FNYEAQ come from the germline V gene. The J segment lost 4 bases and the V segment lost 5 bases, leaving 5 bases of the junction unmatched. The CDR3 region is CASSGGTGPYGYTF. The CDR3 nucleotides read TGTGCCAGCAGCGGCGGGACAGGGCCCTATGGCTACACCTTC.

The chain recombines TRBV5-5 with TRBJ2-1, with 9 bases identical to TRBD2. This CDR3 has 15 residues. The J segment lost 4 bases and the V segment lost 4 bases, leaving 6 bases of the junction unmatched. In germline, CDR1 is SGHKS, CDR2 YYEKEE (reference sequence). The DNA for the CDR3 is TGTGCCAGCAGCGGTATAAGCGGGGGGTACAATGAGCAGTTCTTC. Its translation is CASSGISGGYNEQFF.

V usage is TRBV5-1 and J usage is TRBJ2-5; 7 nucleotides match TRBD1. The V and J ends lost 0 bases and 4 bases, in that order; junction bases with no gene match: 3. This CDR3 is built from 14 residues. In germline, CDR1 is SGHRS, CDR2 YFSETQ. The CDR3 spells CASSLGQGVETQYF. In nucleotides, the CDR3 is TGCGCCAGCAGCTTGGGGCAGGGGGTAGAGACCCAGTACTTC. Based on the CDR3 plus reference TRBV5-1 and TRBJ2-5, the full variable domain is KAGVTQTPRYLIKTRGQQVTLSCSPISGHRSVSWYQQTPGQGLQFLFEYFSETQRNKGNFPGRFSGRQFSNSRSEMNVSTLELGDSALYLCASSLGQGVETQYFGPGTRLLVL.

This rearrangement joins TRBV4-2 to TRBJ2-2; TRBD1 aligns across 7 bases. Germline-derived CDR1 and CDR2 are LGHNA and YNFKEQ. CDR3 size: 17 residues. V dropped 6 bases and J dropped 0; count of bases not matched to a gene: 10. In DNA form, the CDR3 reads TGTGCCAGCAGTTCCAGACAGGGCCAGTCGAACACCGGGGAGCTGTTTTTT. This codes for CASSSRQGQSNTGELFF.

A remark on this clone: In the same sample, other DNA sequences code for this CDR3. This rearrangement joins TRBV28 to TRBJ1-5; D is undetermined. CDR3 length: 14 amino acids. V gave up 2 bases and J gave up 4 bases, with 9 bases separating them. Germline-derived CDR1 and CDR2 are MDHEN and SYDVKM. DNA for the CDR3: TGTGCCAGCAGTTTAGGCGGCAGTAATCAGCCCCAGCATTTT. It codes for CASSLGGSNQPQHF.

The chain links TRBV5-1 to TRBJ2-3, with D perhaps TRBD1 (7 bases). V was shortened by 5 bases and J by 1 base, with 14 bases between the two germline ends. Germline CDR1 is SGHRS and CDR2 is YFSETQ. The CDR3 runs to 15 residues. CDR3 region: CASRKEGAGTDTQYF. In nucleotides, the CDR3 is TGCGCCAGCAGGAAGGAGGGGGCAGGCACAGATACGCAGTATTTT.

This clone came up a few times. The rearrangement joins TRBV11-2 to TRBJ1-1; D possibly corresponds to TRBD1 (6 bases). Germline V gene lookup returns CDR1 SGHAT and CDR2 FQNNGV. With 6 bases removed from V and 9 bases from J, the gap between germline ends came to 17 bases. CDR3 length equals 13 residues. CDR3 in amino acids: CASRGATGRQAFF. The CDR3 bases are TGTGCCAGCAGGGGGGCCACCGGGCGGCAAGCTTTCTTT.

In its sample, this clone was seen a few times. This chain uses TRBV2 with TRBJ2-5, with 9 positions matching TRBD1. With V trimmed by 8 bases and J by 0 bases, 10 bases remained unmatched. Germline V gene data show CDR1 as SNHLY and CDR2 as FYNNEI. The CDR3 extends over 16 amino acids. DNA for the CDR3: TGTGCCAGCGGTGGGACAGGGACCGTGTACCAAGAGACCCAGTACTTC. Its translation is CASGGTGTVYQETQYF.

V is TRBV6-1 and J is TRBJ1-3; D is unresolved. Per germline, CDR1 MNHNS and CDR2 SASEGT. The CDR3 length is 15 residues. The V end lost 0 bases, the J end lost 4 bases, and 10 bases lay between the germline ends. This chain's CDR3 is CASSEAAGSGNTIYF. CDR3 DNA: TGTGCCAGCAGTGAAGCAGCGGGGTCAGGAAACACCATATATTTT.

This clone appeared a few times. The DNA for the CDR3 is TGCGCCAGCACCCCCCAAGCGATGAGCTCTGGAAACACCATATATTTT. It codes for CASTPQAMSSGNTIYF. V is TRBV4-1 and J is TRBJ1-3; D uncertain. V gave up 7 bases and J gave up 0 bases, with 16 bases separating them. Germline CDR1 and CDR2: MGHRA and YSYEKL. The CDR3 loop spans 16 amino acids.

The chain has TRBV9 and TRBJ2-5, with D perhaps matching TRBD2 (6 bases). This CDR3 has 15 residues. V lost 1 base to trimming and J lost 2 bases, with 12 bases between them. Germline CDR1 SGDLS, CDR2 YYNGEE. CDR3 in DNA: TGTGCCAGCAGCGTATCCCTGGCGGGGCAAGAGACCCAGTACTTC. Amino acids: CASSVSLAGQETQYF.

CDR3 sequence (DNA): TGTGCCGCCAGGTCCCGCGGGGCGGGGAACACTGAAGCTTTCTTT. Its protein is CAARSRGAGNTEAFF. The chain uses TRBV6-5 and TRBJ1-1; D is possibly TRBD1 (5 bases). The germline gives CDR1 MNHEY, CDR2 SVGAGI. V lost 11 bases, J lost 1 base, and 20 bases lay in between. CDR3 size: 15 residues.

This sequence joins TRBV9 and TRBJ2-2; tentatively, D is TRBD1 (6 bases). The germline CDR1 and CDR2 sequences are SGDLS and YYNGEE. This CDR3 is 14 amino acids long. The ends were cut back, 2 bases at V and 5 bases at J, with 10 bases in the middle. In nucleotides, the CDR3 is TGTGCCAGCAGCGTGGGGGCTGCGACCGGGGAGCTGTTTTTT. The encoded protein is CASSVGAATGELFF.

J is TRBJ1-6 and V is TRBV9; TRBD1 might be the D (5 bases). In germline, CDR1 is SGDLS, CDR2 YYNGEE. The CDR3 length is 10 residues. The ends were cut back, 6 bases at V and 14 bases at J, with 9 bases in the middle. This chain's CDR3 is CASTWGALHF. The CDR3 DNA follows: TGTGCCAGCACCTGGGGGGCCCTCCACTTT.

The CDR3 nucleotides are TGTGCCAGCAGCGAGGTGGCGACCGACGCCTTATCGGGTGAAAAACTGTTTTTT. Amino acids: CASSEVATDALSGEKLFF. The gene calls are TRBV9 and TRBJ1-4; D is unclear. V lost 3 bases and J lost 7, with 25 bases in between. This CDR3 is built from 18 residues. Germline CDR1 SGDLS, CDR2 YYNGEE.